The 21 T cell receptor beta chains listed next were all sequenced from one sample in a study of blood T cell repertoires in COVID-19. TCRdb keeps only in-frame clones here, not all; method: immunoSEQ multiplex PCR. The sample lists hundreds of thousands of clones, roughly 89% occurring once. Specimen: peripheral blood. These receptors all come from a woman aged 25 to 39 with COVID-19, enrolled during active disease.

The chain carries TRBV29-1 and TRBJ1-2; 10 bases fit TRBD1. Looked up from germline, CDR1 is SQVTM and CDR2 is ANQGSEA. This CDR3 contains 14 residues. Trimming took 1 base from V and 7 from J; bases not matched to a gene: 6. This CDR3 is CSVEGDRGASGYTF. The CDR3 nucleotides read TGCAGCGTTGAAGGGGACAGGGGTGCCTCTGGCTACACCTTC.

In this sample, this clone turned up once. V gene TRBV27 combines with J gene TRBJ1-2; TRBD1 is a possible D gene (6 bases). Germline values: CDR1 MNHEY, CDR2 SMNVEV (reference sequence). The V end was cut by 8 bases, the J end by 8 bases, with 21 bases between. This CDR3 spans 14 amino acids. The CDR3 region has the DNA TGTGCCAGCGCCACCTTGGGGGGGGCCGGAGGCTACACCTTC. It is translated as CASATLGGAGGYTF.

This clone was observed once. This chain joins TRBV7-9 and TRBJ1-2, with D maybe TRBD1 (5 bases). This CDR3 has 14 amino acids. Looked up from germline, CDR1 is SEHNR and CDR2 is FQNEAQ (reference sequence). V shed 8 bases and J shed 6 bases, with 19 bases lying between them. CDR3 in amino acids: CASSLAREIHGYTF. The CDR3 region has the DNA TGTGCCAGCTCCCTCGCCAGGGAAATCCATGGCTACACCTTC.

The genes are TRBV15 and TRBJ1-2; D possibly corresponds to TRBD1 (6 bases). Germline loops: CDR1 LNHNV, CDR2 YYDKDF (reference sequence). Trimming shortened V by 3 bases and J by 4 bases, and 12 bases separated the two germline ends. The CDR3 spans 14 residues. CDR3 region: CATSREGQIYGYTF. The CDR3 DNA follows: TGTGCCACCAGCAGGGAAGGACAGATCTATGGCTACACCTTC.

This clone showed up just a few times. The chain links TRBV10-3 to TRBJ2-1; 8 nucleotides align to TRBD1. The CDR3 runs to 15 residues. J was trimmed by 9 bases and V by 4 bases; bases with no gene match: 11. Germline loops: CDR1 ENHRY, CDR2 SYGVKD. The CDR3 is CAISARTGSGREQFF. The DNA of the CDR3 is TGTGCCATCAGTGCCCGGACAGGGAGTGGACGTGAGCAGTTCTTC.

The chain recombines TRBV12-5 with TRBJ2-1, with 7 bases aligning to TRBD1. Germline CDR1 reads LGHNT; CDR2 reads FRNRAP. V dropped 5 bases and J dropped 8; count of bases not matched to a gene: 12. The CDR3 loop spans 15 amino acids. The CDR3 DNA follows: TGTGCTAGTGGTATCCCCGGGACAGCCGGTCATGAGCAGTTCTTC. Protein sequence: CASGIPGTAGHEQFF.

The chain recombines TRBV2 with TRBJ1-3; the D is unclear. The CDR3 has 12 residues. CDR1 and CDR2 (germline): SNHLY, FYNNEI. Trimming stripped 7 bases from V and 3 bases from J, with 7 bases between. CDR3 DNA: TGTGCCAGCAAACAGTTTGGAAACACCATATATTTT. Protein product: CASKQFGNTIYF.

The chain is built from TRBV29-1 and TRBJ1-2; 8 positions match TRBD1. V shed 3 bases and J 4 bases; nucleotides not matched to a gene: 1. The germline V gene has CDR1 SQVTM and CDR2 ANQGSEA. The CDR3 totals 12 residues. The chain's CDR3 is CSVDTGGYGYTF. The CDR3 bases are TGCAGCGTTGATACAGGGGGCTATGGCTACACCTTC.

This chain links TRBV5-1 with TRBJ1-1; the D gene is possibly TRBD1 (5 bases). Trimming cost V 5 bases and J 0 bases, with 14 bases left between them. This CDR3 is 15 amino acids long. Looked up from germline, CDR1 is SGHRS and CDR2 is YFSETQ. The CDR3 loop reads CASRDSPVMNTEAFF. The CDR3, as DNA: TGCGCCAGCAGAGACAGTCCCGTAATGAACACTGAAGCTTTCTTT. The complete variable domain, with remaining parts taken from reference TRBV5-1 and TRBJ1-1, reads KAGVTQTPRYLIKTRGQQVTLSCSPISGHRSVSWYQQTPGQGLQFLFEYFSETQRNKGNFPGRFSGRQFSNSRSEMNVSTLELGDSALYLCASRDSPVMNTEAFFGQGTRLTVV.

The count of this clone is one. An end of the junction differs from the germline gene, which may be a read error. The chain recombines TRBV10-3 with TRBJ2-1; TRBD1 might be the D (6 bases). The CDR3 is made up of 12 amino acids. Per germline, CDR1 ENHRY and CDR2 SYGVKD. The CDR3, as DNA: TGTGCCATCAGTGATCGGGACAACGAGCAGTTCTTC. Encoded protein: CAISDRDNEQFF.

V gene TRBV5-1 combines with J gene TRBJ2-3, with TRBD2 matching 11 bases. Germline-derived CDR1 and CDR2 are SGHRS and YFSETQ. Trimming at V came to 4 bases and at J to 2 bases, leaving 6 bases not matched to a gene. This CDR3 has 16 residues. CDR3 sequence reads: CASSPSSGGATDTQYF. CDR3 nucleotides: TGCGCCAGCAGCCCTAGTAGCGGGGGGGCCACAGATACGCAGTATTTT.

To note about this clone: Other nucleotide sequences in the sample specify the same CDR3. The rearrangement joins TRBV19 to TRBJ2-3, with D perhaps matching TRBD1 (5 bases). Germline V gene sequence: CDR1 LNHDA, CDR2 SQIVND (reference sequence). The CDR3 extends over 13 amino acids. Trimming stripped 1 base from V and 4 bases from J, with 6 bases between. CDR3 in DNA: TGTGCCAGTAGTATAGGGGGCTCAGATACGCAGTATTTT. Its translation is CASSIGGSDTQYF.

In this sample, this clone turned up once. The rearrangement uses TRBV5-8 and TRBJ1-5, with 7 positions matching TRBD1. The germline CDR1 and CDR2 sequences are SGHTS and YDEGEE. This CDR3 contains 17 residues. The ends lost 0 bases at V and 0 bases at J; junction bases unmatched: 6. The CDR3 loop is CASSLAKGQNSNQPQHF. The CDR3 coding sequence is TGTGCCAGCAGCTTGGCCAAGGGACAGAATAGCAATCAGCCCCAGCATTTT.

The rearrangement uses TRBV27 and TRBJ1-6; D remains ambiguous. This CDR3 is 15 amino acids long. The ends were cut back, 6 bases at V and 2 bases at J, with 11 bases in the middle. Germline CDR1 MNHEY, CDR2 SMNVEV (reference sequence). The CDR3 coding sequence is TGTGCCAGCAGGGAGGGTGGGACCTATAATTCACCCCTCCACTTT. It codes for CASREGGTYNSPLHF.

The chain uses TRBV10-1 and TRBJ1-6; 7 positions agree with TRBD1. The germline V gene encodes CDR1 WNHNN and CDR2 SYGVQD (reference sequence). V gave up 8 bases and J gave up 11 bases; unmatched junction bases: 9. This CDR3 spans 13 amino acids. The CDR3 loop is CASRGGGEAPLHF. The CDR3 DNA is TGCGCCAGCCGAGGAGGGGGCGAGGCACCCCTCCACTTT.

The J gene is TRBJ2-3, the V gene TRBV9, with TRBD2 matching 7 bases. Trimming removed 4 bases from V and 2 bases from J; junction bases left unmatched: 10. This CDR3 has 16 amino acids. Germline CDR1 and CDR2: SGDLS and YYNGEE. The CDR3, as DNA: TGTGCCAGCAGCCCGTCCGGGACTACCCCCACAGATACGCAGTATTTT. Protein product: CASSPSGTTPTDTQYF.

This chain links TRBV7-8 with TRBJ1-1; D is undetermined. The CDR3 totals 14 residues. Trimming pared 5 bases from V and 0 bases from J, leaving 10 bases between. Germline CDR1 and CDR2: SGHVS and FQNEAQ. CDR3 coding DNA: TGTGCCAGCAGCCCGAGGTGGATGAACACTGAAGCTTTCTTT. Its translation is CASSPRWMNTEAFF.

The chain uses TRBV6-6 and TRBJ1-1; D not certain. Germline CDR1 reads MNHNY; CDR2 reads SVGAGI (reference sequence). The CDR3 spans 12 residues. Trimming left V 7 bases short and J 8 bases short, with 14 bases between. CDR3 region: CASIREVGEAFF. The CDR3 DNA reads as TGTGCCAGCATACGGGAAGTGGGGGAAGCTTTCTTT.

The CDR3 spells CAWARGLVAGELFF. In nucleotides, the CDR3 is TGTGCCTGGGCTCGGGGACTAGTAGCCGGGGAGCTGTTTTTT. V is TRBV30 and J is TRBJ2-2; 8 bases are shared with TRBD2. The CDR3 is made up of 14 amino acids. CDR1 is GTSNPN and CDR2 is SVGIG in the germline V gene (reference sequence). The trim removed 5 bases at V and 6 bases at J, leaving 8 bases unmatched.

The rearrangement links TRBV2 to TRBJ2-3; 12 positions agree with TRBD2. Germline CDR1 SNHLY, CDR2 FYNNEI. The CDR3 consists of 16 residues. Trimming cost V 5 bases and J 2 bases; bases outside gene matches: 5. For the CDR3, the DNA is TGTGCCAGCAGTCGGGGGACTAGCGGGTACACAGATACGCAGTATTTT. As protein: CASSRGTSGYTDTQYF.

V and J are TRBV15 and TRBJ1-2; 8 positions match TRBD1. Per the germline V gene, CDR1 is LNHNV and CDR2 is YYDKDF (reference sequence). This CDR3 has 15 residues. With V trimmed by 0 bases and J by 8 bases, 8 bases remained unmatched. The CDR3 sequence is CATSRDGGRGLGYTF. In nucleotides, the CDR3 is TGTGCCACCAGCAGAGATGGAGGCAGGGGGCTAGGCTACACCTTC.